The 16 T cell receptor beta chains given below trace back to one sample, sequenced in a study of regulatory T cells in long-lasting Graves disease. To make TCR beta libraries, researchers used iRepertoire HTBI primers and Arm-PCR of CDR3 regions. TCRdb called the multiplex PCR reads again in MiXCR, with one record for every CDR3 protein. Of under 700,000 distinct CDR3 sequences listed, 15% to 20% are singletons. Specified time point: newly diagnosed GD, antithyroid drugs for less than 3 months. Researchers made the TCR library from RNA that was extracted from PBMCs. This same sample was also taken into another study, of T cells in Graves' hyperthyroidism and ophthalmopathy.

Sequenced here: peripheral blood mononuclear cells (PBMCs), sampled at new diagnosis, from a patient treated with antithyroid drugs. The receptors derive from a middle-aged woman with Graves disease.

This clonotype was counted at least ten times. This chain uses TRBV20-1 with TRBJ2-7; TRBD2 aligns across 14 bases. CDR1 and CDR2 from the germline V gene are DFQATT and SNEGSKA (reference sequence). The CDR3 spans 14 residues. V lost 5 bases to trimming and J lost 0 bases; unmatched junction nucleotides: 0. The CDR3 spells CSAGTSGGSYEQYF. For the CDR3, the DNA is TGCAGTGCTGGGACTAGCGGGGGCTCCTACGAGCAGTACTTC.

In this sample, this clonotype turned up many times. The gene calls are TRBV6-5 and TRBJ2-3; a possible D gene is TRBD1 (6 bases). Per germline, CDR1 MNHEY and CDR2 SVGAGI. The CDR3 has 16 amino acids. Trimming cost V 0 bases and J 3 bases, with 13 bases left between them. DNA of the CDR3: TGTGCCAGCAGTTACTCGGGGACAACTGGTACAGATACGCAGTATTTT. Its protein is CASSYSGTTGTDTQYF.

The rearrangement links TRBV3-1 to TRBJ1-4; 9 bases are shared with TRBD1. V lost 7 bases and J lost 8; bases outside the gene matches: 11. This CDR3 is built from 15 residues. CDR1 is LGHDT, CDR2 YNNKEL, per germline (reference sequence). CDR3 region: CASTYKTGGLEKLFF. CDR3 nucleotide sequence: TGTGCCAGCACCTACAAAACAGGGGGCTTGGAAAAACTGTTTTTT. The full variable domain, its missing parts supplied by reference TRBV3-1 and TRBJ1-4, is DTAVSQTPKYLVTQMGNDKSIKCEQNLGHDTMYWYKQDSKKFLKIMFSYNNKELIINETVPNRFSPKSPDKAHLNLHINSLELGDSAVYFCASTYKTGGLEKLFFGSGTQLSVL.

Concerning this clonotype itself: The germline gene is not matched at one end of the junction; a read error may be the cause. The genes are TRBV7-7 and TRBJ2-1; 7 nucleotides match TRBD2. Germline lookup yields CDR1 SSHAT and CDR2 FNYEAQ (reference sequence). The CDR3 runs 15 residues. CDR3 DNA sequence: TGTGCTAGCAGCTTCGGGACTACCCCTAAGAATGAGCAGTTCTTC. Encoded protein: CASSFGTTPKNEQFF.

In this sample, this clonotype turned up a few times. Mismatch with germline at one junction end may stem from a read error. V gene TRBV27 combines with J gene TRBJ1-5; D uncertain. This CDR3 comprises 15 residues. The germline V gene has CDR1 MNHEY and CDR2 SMNVEV (reference sequence). The CDR3 DNA sequence: TGTGCCAGCAGTTTATCCGGCCAGTTCAATCTGCCCCAGCATTTT. The encoded protein is CASSLSGQFNLPQHF.

This clonotype has ten or more counts. The chain uses TRBV5-5 and TRBJ1-1, with D uncertain. In germline, CDR1 is SGHKS, CDR2 YYEKEE (reference sequence). CDR3 length equals 14 residues. The V end was cut by 2 bases, the J end by 3 bases, with 11 bases between. CDR3 sequence reads: CASSLSRIYTEAFF. CDR3 bases: TGTGCCAGCAGCTTAAGCAGGATCTACACTGAAGCTTTCTTT.

This clonotype has just a few counts. CDR3 protein: CASSPTGQQPQHF. The DNA for the CDR3 is TGTGCCAGCAGTCCGACAGGTCAGCAGCCCCAGCATTTT. V and J are TRBV12-3 or TRBV12-4 and TRBJ1-5, with D possibly matching TRBD1 (6 bases). This CDR3 comprises 13 residues. V was cut by 5 bases and J by 7 bases, with 12 bases left in between.

This clonotype was seen repeatedly, ten times or more. The chain couples TRBV6-1 to TRBJ1-3; 8 nucleotides line up with TRBD1. The length of the CDR3 is 15 residues. CDR1 is MNHNS, CDR2 SASEGT, per germline. After removal of 6 bases from V and 4 bases from J, the junction contained 8 bases not matched to a gene. The CDR3 here is CASREQGEYGNTIYF. CDR3 nucleotide sequence: TGTGCCAGCAGGGAACAGGGGGAATACGGAAACACCATATATTTT.

This clonotype turned up a few times. This chain links TRBV2 with TRBJ2-3, with TRBD1 identical over 9 bases. From germline, CDR1 is SNHLY and CDR2 FYNNEI. This CDR3 spans 14 amino acids. The V gene end was trimmed by 6 bases and the J gene end by 4 bases; junction bases not matched to a gene: 5. The CDR3 region is CASRTNRGPDTQYF. For the CDR3, the DNA is TGTGCCAGCAGGACTAACAGGGGGCCAGATACGCAGTATTTT.

This clonotype was recorded many times. This chain connects TRBV2 to TRBJ2-4; no definite D call. Per germline, CDR1 SNHLY and CDR2 FYNNEI. Trimming took 2 bases from V and 0 from J, leaving 8 bases between them. The CDR3 covers 15 residues. The CDR3: CASSELDPAKNIQYF. The CDR3 nucleotides read TGTGCCAGCAGTGAATTAGATCCAGCCAAAAACATTCAGTACTTC.

This clonotype was seen ten or more times. The chain links TRBV5-1 to TRBJ2-3; D remains unclear. Germline lookup yields CDR1 SGHRS and CDR2 YFSETQ. V gave up 3 bases and J gave up 0 bases, with 11 bases separating them. The CDR3 runs to 15 residues. Written as DNA, the CDR3 is TGCGCCAGCAGCTCAACTCGGTCGAGCACAGATACGCAGTATTTT. It specifies CASSSTRSSTDTQYF.

The V call is TRBV10-3, the J call TRBJ1-1; D is undetermined. CDR1 and CDR2 from the germline V gene are ENHRY and SYGVKD. V lost 4 bases and J lost 5, with 17 bases in between. This CDR3 spans 15 amino acids. This CDR3 reads CAISGVFGVGTEAFF. CDR3 DNA sequence: TGTGCCATCAGTGGGGTTTTTGGGGTAGGGACTGAAGCTTTCTTT.

This clonotype was counted ten times or more. The rearrangement links TRBV28 to TRBJ1-1; a possible D gene is TRBD1 (6 bases). V lost 8 bases, J lost 5 bases, and 12 bases lay in between. Germline V CDR1 and CDR2: MDHEN, SYDVKM. This CDR3 spans 12 amino acids. This chain's CDR3 is CASSGGMTEAFF. In DNA form, the CDR3 reads TGTGCCAGCTCCGGGGGCATGACTGAAGCTTTCTTT.

This clonotype came up a few times. CDR3 region: CASALGGGVTDTQYF. The CDR3 nucleotides are TGTGCCAGCGCCCTGGGGGGGGGGGTAACAGATACGCAGTATTTT. This chain joins TRBV2 and TRBJ2-3; 7 positions match TRBD2. Germline CDR1 is SNHLY and CDR2 is FYNNEI. V lost 8 bases to trimming and J lost 3 bases; unmatched junction nucleotides: 11. The CDR3 extends over 15 amino acids.

In its sample, this clonotype was seen many times. CDR3 residues: CASSFEAGDQPQHF. The CDR3 region has the DNA TGTGCCAGCAGTTTCGAGGCCGGGGATCAGCCCCAGCATTTT. The chain uses TRBV12-3 or TRBV12-4 and TRBJ1-5; D call uncertain. The CDR3 covers 14 residues. Trimming took 3 bases from V and 5 from J, leaving 11 bases between them.

This clonotype was detected many times. The V gene is TRBV20-1, the J gene TRBJ1-1; D gene uncertain. The V end lost 1 base, the J end lost 1 base, and 10 bases lay between the germline ends. The CDR3 covers 14 residues. Per the germline V gene, CDR1 is DFQATT and CDR2 is SNEGSKA (reference sequence). The CDR3 loop is CSARVPTTNTEAFF. The CDR3 nucleotides read TGCAGTGCTAGAGTCCCCACGACGAACACTGAAGCTTTCTTT.